Below are 20 T cell receptor beta chains sequenced from a single sample in a study of glioma-infiltrating T cells. The iRepertoire nested amplicon-rescue multiplex PCR amplified TCR alpha and beta CDR3s from RNA. MiXCR, run by TCRdb on the multiplex PCR reads, gives a single entry per CDR3 protein. Of roughly 42,000 distinct CDR3 sequences in the sample, approximately 20% are singletons; the top ten hold less than 7%. Sequencing was done on a sample of glioma tissue, nonneoplastic brain tissue, or PBMCs (not recorded which). Every receptor here comes from a human donor with low-grade glioma or glioblastoma, undergoing nonglioma brain surgery, or in good health (not recorded which).

This clonotype has just a few counts. This chain uses TRBV11-2 with TRBJ2-3; D unclear. The length of the CDR3 is 13 residues. Germline CDR1 SGHAT, CDR2 FQNNGV. The V end lost 2 bases, the J end lost 2 bases, and 5 bases lay between the germline ends. CDR3 sequence (DNA): TGTGCCAGCAGCTTAAGGCTCACAGATACGCAGTATTTT. This codes for CASSLRLTDTQYF.

This clonotype was counted at least ten times. This rearrangement joins TRBV4-1 to TRBJ1-5; D gene unclear. The V end lost 0 bases, the J end lost 7 bases, and 7 bases lay between the germline ends. The CDR3 is made up of 13 amino acids. Germline assignment: CDR1 MGHRA and CDR2 YSYEKL. This CDR3 reads CASSQDEGQPQHF. DNA of the CDR3: TGCGCCAGCAGCCAAGATGAGGGCCAGCCCCAGCATTTT.

This clonotype was seen at least ten times. The gene calls are TRBV20-1 and TRBJ1-5, with 10 bases matching TRBD1. Unmatched junction bases numbered 6, after V lost 3 bases and J lost 4 bases. This CDR3 comprises 15 residues. Germline V gene sequence: CDR1 DFQATT, CDR2 SNEGSKA (reference sequence). CDR3 DNA: TGCAGTGCTAGTCCCGGGGACAGGGGTAATCAGCCCCAGCATTTT. Encoded protein: CSASPGDRGNQPQHF.

This clonotype was recorded many times. The CDR3 coding sequence is TGCAGTGCTAGAGCCTCCCTAAGCTCCTACAATGAGCAGTTCTTC. Translation: CSARASLSSYNEQFF. The chain has TRBV20-1 and TRBJ2-1; D is undetermined. Per germline, CDR1 DFQATT and CDR2 SNEGSKA (reference sequence). With 1 base removed from V and 0 bases from J, the gap between germline ends came to 10 bases. The CDR3 sequence is 15 residues long.

This clonotype was seen at least ten times. The chain links TRBV19 to TRBJ2-5; D not certain. Trimming took 3 bases from V and 1 from J, leaving 9 bases between them. Per germline, CDR1 LNHDA and CDR2 SQIVND (reference sequence). The CDR3 totals 14 residues. CDR3 amino acids: CASSIWGFQETQYF. The DNA of the CDR3 is TGTGCCAGTAGTATCTGGGGATTCCAAGAGACCCAGTACTTC.

This chain connects TRBV4-2 to TRBJ2-3; TRBD2 matches at 9 bases. Looked up from germline, CDR1 is LGHNA and CDR2 is YNFKEQ. The CDR3 spans 17 residues. The trim removed 6 bases at V and 3 bases at J, leaving 13 bases unmatched. CDR3 in DNA: TGTGCCAGCAGAAAAGATCTTAGCGGGAGACTGACAGATACGCAGTATTTT. It translates to CASRKDLSGRLTDTQYF.

This clonotype has ten or more counts. The V and J genes are TRBV6-1 and TRBJ2-1; D possibly matches TRBD1 or TRBD2 (5 bases each). Germline V gene data show CDR1 as MNHNS and CDR2 as SASEGT. This CDR3 region has 16 residues. Between the trimmed V and J ends, which lost 5 bases and 8 bases, there was a span of 22 bases. CDR3 coding DNA: TGTGCCAGCAGTTCGACGGGACGGGCGGATGGGGATGAGCAGTTCTTC. Translated, it gives CASSSTGRADGDEQFF.

This clonotype was seen at least ten times. The J gene is TRBJ2-1, the V gene TRBV20-1, with a tentative D call TRBD2 (6 bases). The CDR3 sequence is 15 residues long. Trimming took off 6 bases at V and 7 bases at J, with 22 bases between the two ends. Germline V gives CDR1 DFQATT, CDR2 SNEGSKA (reference sequence). The CDR3 DNA is TGCAGTGCCCCTAAGCGGAGGGCGGTTCGAAATGAGCAGTTCTTC. As protein: CSAPKRRAVRNEQFF.

This clonotype was seen many times. The gene calls are TRBV29-1 and TRBJ2-5; 10 bases match TRBD1. In germline, CDR1 is SQVTM, CDR2 ANQGSEA. The CDR3 has 12 residues. Trimming cost V 7 bases and J 5 bases; bases outside gene matches: 4. The CDR3 sequence: CSADRGRETQYF. The CDR3 DNA follows: TGCAGCGCCGACAGGGGGCGGGAGACCCAGTACTTC.

This clonotype appeared many times. The chain carries TRBV7-9 and TRBJ2-1, with 8 bases that match TRBD2. CDR1 and CDR2 (germline): SEHNR, FQNEAQ (reference sequence). The trim removed 5 bases at V and 8 bases at J, leaving 14 bases unmatched. The CDR3 sequence is 16 residues long. The CDR3 nucleotides are TGTGCCAGCAGCCTCTCGGGACTAGTCGGCTTGGATGAGCAGTTCTTC. Its translation: CASSLSGLVGLDEQFF.

This clonotype occurred a few times. The rearrangement joins TRBV13 to TRBJ1-4, with D possibly being TRBD1 (6 bases). This CDR3 is built from 14 residues. Trimming cost V 5 bases and J 5 bases, with 12 bases left between them. The germline V gene has CDR1 PRHDT and CDR2 FYEKMQ (reference sequence). The DNA of the CDR3 is TGTGCCAGCAGCCGACAGGAGGGGAATGAAAAACTGTTTTTT. It translates to CASSRQEGNEKLFF.

About this clonotype itself: It may be a read error: a sequence one base away is much more abundant. The chain uses TRBV18 and TRBJ2-1; no firm D call. The germline CDR1 and CDR2 sequences are KGHSH and LQKENI. The CDR3 is 13 residues long. CDR3 DNA: TGTGCCAGCTCACCTTTCGGGTCCCATGAGCAGTCCTTC. This sequence encodes CASSPFGSHEQSF.

A note on this clonotype: Germline and junction disagree at one end, which may indicate a read error. V usage is TRBV28 and J usage is TRBJ1-1; tentative D call: TRBD1 (5 bases). CDR1 MDHEN and CDR2 SYDVKM come from the germline V gene. CDR3 length equals 20 residues. CDR3 residues: CASSSRHLGRDENLNTETFF. The CDR3 region has the DNA TGTGCCAGCAGTTCACGCCATCTGGGCAGGGACGAAAATTTGAACACTGAAACTTTCTTT.

V is TRBV19 and J is TRBJ2-2, with 7 bases aligning to TRBD1. Germline CDR1 reads LNHDA; CDR2 reads SQIVND (reference sequence). The CDR3 covers 16 residues. Losses at the gene ends were 5 bases for V and 5 bases for J; bases not matched to a gene: 11. The CDR3 bases are TGTGCCAGTAGTTCGGGAAAGGGGGCTGGGACCGGGGAGCTGTTTTTT. This translates into CASSSGKGAGTGELFF.

To note about this clonotype: A read error may explain this, as a much larger clone is one base away. This rearrangement joins TRBV19 to TRBJ1-6; D unresolved. Between the trimmed V and J ends, which lost 5 bases and 6 bases, there was a span of 11 bases. Germline loops: CDR1 LNHDA, CDR2 SQIVND (reference sequence). The CDR3 is 14 residues long. DNA of the CDR3: TGTGCCAGTAGTCTTGGGGAGCTTAATTCACCCCTCCACTTT. It is translated as CASSLGELNSPLHF.

This clonotype was recorded at least ten times. V is TRBV6-2 or TRBV6-3 and J is TRBJ2-1; D call uncertain. CDR3 length: 14 amino acids. V lost 6 bases to trimming and J lost 2 bases, with 11 bases between them. CDR1 and CDR2 from the germline V gene are MNHEY and SVGEGT. CDR3 sequence: CASSLDGAYNEQFF. In DNA form, the CDR3 reads TGTGCCAGCAGCCTGGACGGTGCCTACAATGAGCAGTTCTTC.

This clonotype was picked up a small number of times. The chain couples TRBV7-9 to TRBJ2-5; TRBD2 aligns across 9 bases. This CDR3 has 15 amino acids. The ends lost 7 bases at V and 1 base at J; junction bases unmatched: 7. The germline gives CDR1 SEHNR, CDR2 FQNEAQ (reference sequence). CDR3 sequence: CASTGSGRRQETQYF. In DNA, the CDR3 is TGTGCCAGCACCGGAAGCGGGAGGCGCCAAGAGACCCAGTACTTC.

Comments on this clonotype: Relative to the germline gene, one junction end is altered; a read error may explain this. V is TRBV10-1 and J is TRBJ2-1, with D hard to call. Germline V gene data show CDR1 as WNHNN and CDR2 as SYGVQD (reference sequence). There are 13 residues in the CDR3. The CDR3: CASSEEDYNKQFF. The DNA of the CDR3 is TGCGCCAGCAGTGAAGAGGATTACAATAAGCAGTTCTTC.

The table lists this clonotype with many counts. This sequence joins TRBV7-9 and TRBJ2-5; D gene unclear. Germline V CDR1 and CDR2: SEHNR, FQNEAQ (reference sequence). V was shortened by 2 bases and J by 4 bases, with 2 bases between the two germline ends. This CDR3 region has 11 residues. The CDR3 DNA follows: TGTGCCAGCAGCTTAACAGAGACCCAGTACTTC. It is translated as CASSLTETQYF.

V is TRBV28 and J is TRBJ2-1; the D gene is possibly TRBD1 (5 bases). The CDR3 is 15 residues long. Trimming left V 3 bases short and J 1 base short, with 10 bases between. Germline CDR1 and CDR2: MDHEN and SYDVKM. The CDR3 DNA reads TGTGCCAGCAGTTTTTTTACAGGTTCCTACAATGAGCAGTTCTTC. Translation gives CASSFFTGSYNEQFF.